A single count supports the clone carrying this T cell receptor beta chain. The data were taken from a study of neurological immune-mediated disorders. 5'RACE with 10-nucleotide random UMIs generated the cDNA. Over 190 million TCR-beta sequences from 15-18 subjects came out of each sequencing run. Each CDR3 protein is one row after TCRdb ran MiXCR on the 5' RACE reads. The sample includes under 50,000 distinct CDR3 sequences, about 23% of them seen just once. Sequencing used PBMCs. This clonotype originated in a woman in her 70s in good health.

The CDR3 nucleotides read TGTGCCAGCAGTACCTCAGCGGGGGGTTGGGAGACCCAGTACTTC. Its protein product is CASSTSAGGWETQYF. V and J are TRBV27 and TRBJ2-5; TRBD2 matches 9 bases. Germline trimming cut 5 bases from V and 5 bases from J; bases unmatched to any gene: 9. Germline V lookup: CDR1 MNHEY, CDR2 SMNVEV (reference sequence). The CDR3 is made up of 15 amino acids.